The 11 T cell receptor beta chains given below trace back to one sample, sequenced in a study of blood T cells in healthy people across ages. A second about 7 to 12 cycle PCR used barcoded and J-beta primers. One entry per CDR3 protein results from TCRdb running MiXCR on the 5' RACE reads. Of some 760,000 distinct CDR3 sequences listed, roughly 25% were seen once; the top ten hold roughly 9%. The same sample was also used in a study of T cells of mothers and their children.

Input material: blood. These receptors were taken from a boy aged 5-17 years in good health.

The chain carries TRBV10-2 and TRBJ2-7; 7 bases match TRBD2. Germline assignment: CDR1 WSHSY and CDR2 SAAADI. The V and J ends lost 4 bases and 4 bases, in that order; junction bases with no gene match: 4. The CDR3 contains 13 residues. The CDR3 sequence: CASSGDYRYEQYF. CDR3 bases: TGCGCCAGCAGTGGGGACTACCGATACGAGCAGTACTTC.

The chain combines TRBV12-3 or TRBV12-4 with TRBJ1-1; 10 bases are a match to TRBD1. This CDR3 region has 14 residues. V was clipped by 5 bases and J by 5 bases; unmatched bases: 5. The CDR3 sequence: CASSQTGGFTEAFF. In DNA form, the CDR3 reads TGTGCCAGCAGTCAGACAGGGGGCTTTACTGAAGCTTTCTTT.

This clonotype was recorded a few times. The chain has TRBV2 and TRBJ2-1, with D possibly matching TRBD2 (6 bases). Germline-derived CDR1 and CDR2 are SNHLY and FYNNEI. V was cut by 10 bases and J by 5 bases, with 15 bases left in between. This CDR3 spans 13 amino acids. DNA for the CDR3: TGTGCCACTGAGGGAGGTCTCGACAATGAGCAGTTCTTC. Translating it yields CATEGGLDNEQFF. The whole variable domain, filled in from reference TRBV2 and TRBJ2-1, reads EPEVTQTPSHQVTQMGQEVILRCVPISNHLYFYWYRQILGQKVEFLVSFYNNEISEKSEIFDDQFSVERPDGSNFTLKIRSTKLEDSAMYFCATEGGLDNEQFFGPGTRLTVL.

CDR3 DNA: TGTGCCAGCAGCATGAGCGGGAGGGGGTACGAGCAGTACTTC. Translated: CASSMSGRGYEQYF. The V call is TRBV12-3 or TRBV12-4, the J call TRBJ2-7, with TRBD2 matching over 10 bases. This CDR3 has 14 residues. The junction had 6 bases not matched to a gene; V was cut back by 6 bases and J by 4 bases.

This clonotype has only a few counts. The chain has TRBV27 and TRBJ2-5, with D possibly being TRBD2 (6 bases). Germline V CDR1 and CDR2: MNHEY, SMNVEV (reference sequence). V lost 1 base and J lost 9, with 15 bases in between. The CDR3 contains 14 residues. Here the CDR3 DNA reads TGTGCCAGCAGTTTATTCCGTTCCCCGGGGGCCCAGTACTTC. Its protein is CASSLFRSPGAQYF.

The chain is built from TRBV27 and TRBJ2-3; 9 bases line up with TRBD2. J was trimmed by 1 base and V by 2 bases; bases with no gene match: 10. Per the germline V gene, CDR1 is MNHEY and CDR2 is SMNVEV (reference sequence). The CDR3 totals 18 residues. CDR3 loop: CASSLRGASGIRTDTQYF. DNA for the CDR3: TGTGCCAGCAGTTTAAGAGGTGCTAGCGGGATACGCACAGATACGCAGTATTTT.

The chain combines TRBV13 with TRBJ1-4; D gene uncertain. This CDR3 is 17 amino acids long. V gave up 0 bases and J gave up 7 bases, with 18 bases separating them. The germline V gene has CDR1 PRHDT and CDR2 FYEKMQ (reference sequence). The CDR3: CASSLGALRVVPEKLFF. The CDR3 DNA follows: TGTGCCAGCAGCTTAGGAGCCCTGAGGGTAGTCCCTGAAAAACTGTTTTTT.

The gene calls are TRBV9 and TRBJ2-2; 9 nucleotides align to TRBD1. After removal of 2 bases from V and 5 bases from J, the junction contained 7 bases not matched to a gene. Germline V CDR1 and CDR2: SGDLS, YYNGEE. This CDR3 contains 16 residues. As DNA, the CDR3 is TGTGCCAGCAGCGTGGGGACAGGGACGGCGACCGGGGAGCTGTTTTTT. Translated: CASSVGTGTATGELFF.

This clonotype has more than one count but fewer than ten. The rearrangement joins TRBV12-3 or TRBV12-4 to TRBJ1-2; a weak D match, TRBD1 (6 bases). With 8 bases removed from V and 6 bases from J, the gap between germline ends came to 19 bases. The CDR3 has 14 residues. CDR3 in DNA: TGTGCCAGCTCTCCAGGGGCGATAGCTGATGGCTACACCTTC. Translated: CASSPGAIADGYTF.

In this sample, this clonotype turned up a few times. This chain links TRBV28 with TRBJ1-5; D remains ambiguous. This CDR3 has 15 amino acids. In germline, CDR1 is MDHEN, CDR2 SYDVKM. With 6 bases removed from V and 1 base from J, the gap between germline ends came to 13 bases. The CDR3 region has the DNA TGTGCCAGCAGCCCAGCTTTGGGGAGCAATCAGCCCCAGCATTTT. Protein sequence: CASSPALGSNQPQHF.

The V call is TRBV20-1, the J call TRBJ2-6; 11 nucleotides agree with TRBD2. After removal of 0 bases from V and 0 bases from J, the junction contained 4 bases not matched to a gene. The CDR3 has 18 residues. Germline V gene lookup returns CDR1 DFQATT and CDR2 SNEGSKA (reference sequence). CDR3 protein: CSARDRLAGGSGANVLTF. CDR3 in DNA: TGCAGTGCTAGAGATCGCCTAGCGGGGGGCTCTGGGGCCAACGTCCTGACTTTC.